These T cell receptor beta chains were read from a single sample in a study of blood T cell repertoires in COVID-19. Using immunoSEQ multiplex PCR, the repertoire was profiled, and TCRdb retains in-frame clones only, with some absent. The table has tens of thousands of clones, more than 75% seen once; the top ten hold around 30%. Sequenced sample: peripheral blood. These TCRs come from a human donor in a cohort sampled during active COVID-19. Each CDR3 is given with its conserved first and last residue. D genes are given only for firm matches. Expanded clones are given a class, and other clones once, few, many or no size at all.

J gene | clone size | V gene | D gene | CDR3 protein | CDR3 DNA
TRBJ2-2 | NA | TRBV3-1/TRBV3-2 | NA | CASSQAATTGELFF | TGTGCCAGCAGCCAAGCCGCTACCACCGGGGAGCTGTTTTTT
TRBJ2-7 | NA | TRBV12-3/TRBV12-4 | NA | CASSRGTVYEQYF | TGTGCCAGCAGTCGGGGGACAGTCTACGAGCAGTACTTC
TRBJ1-6 | once | TRBV13 | TRBD1 | CASSLRDSINSPLHF | TGTGCCAGCAGCCTCCGGGACAGTATTAATTCACCCCTCCACTTT
TRBJ2-2 | NA | TRBV4-1 | TRBD2 | CASSPRTSGGTDTGELFF | TGCGCCAGCAGCCCCCGGACTAGCGGGGGGACGGACACCGGGGAGCTGTTTTTT
TRBJ2-3 | once | TRBV5-4 | NA | CASSRGGAGSTDTQYF | TGTGCCAGCAGTAGAGGGGGGGCCGGTAGCACAGATACGCAGTATTTT
TRBJ2-1 | NA | TRBV7-9 | TRBD1 | CASSGTAYNEQFF | TGTGCCAGCAGCGGGACAGCCTACAATGAGCAGTTCTTC
TRBJ2-7 | NA | TRBV15 | TRBD1 | CATSGPLTGSYEQYF | TGTGCCACCAGCGGACCATTGACAGGGAGCTACGAGCAGTACTTC
TRBJ2-3 | NA | TRBV28 | TRBD1 | CASSFRAGQGTDTQYF | TGTGCCAGCAGTTTTAGGGCGGGACAGGGCACAGATACGCAGTATTTT
TRBJ2-3 | NA | TRBV5-4 | TRBD2 | CASSLAGSGGGGDTQYF | TGTGCCAGCAGCTTGGCCGGTAGCGGGGGAGGGGGAGATACGCAGTATTTT
TRBJ2-5 | NA | TRBV19 | NA | CASSIGQIQETQYF | TGTGCCAGTAGTATAGGACAGATCCAAGAGACCCAGTACTTC
TRBJ2-5 | NA | TRBV28 | TRBD2 | CASSQGRAGAESQETQYF | TGTGCCAGCAGCCAAGGCCGAGCGGGAGCAGAAAGCCAAGAGACCCAGTACTTC
TRBJ2-1 | NA | TRBV5-1 | TRBD1 | CASSSGTGSYNEQFF | TGCGCCAGCAGCTCAGGGACAGGGTCCTACAATGAGCAGTTCTTC
TRBJ1-6 | NA | TRBV18 | NA | CASSPGQQGSPLHF | TGTGCCAGCTCACCAGGGCAGCAGGGCTCACCCCTCCACTTT
TRBJ2-5 | NA | TRBV6-5 | NA | CASSYRRDVRGETQYF | TGTGCCAGCAGTTACCGGCGGGACGTGAGGGGAGAGACCCAGTACTTC
TRBJ2-5 | NA | TRBV3-1/TRBV3-2 | NA | CASSQTPRGGPTKTQYF | TGTGCCAGCAGCCAAACCCCTAGAGGAGGGCCAACGAAGACCCAGTACTTC
TRBJ2-1 | NA | TRBV18 | TRBD2 | CASSDGTSISQFF | TGTGCCAGCTCAGACGGGACTAGTATATCGCAGTTCTTC
TRBJ2-2 | NA | TRBV5-1 | TRBD1 | CASSFGTGGSGELFF | TGCGCCAGCAGCTTCGGGACAGGGGGATCCGGGGAGCTGTTTTTT
TRBJ1-2 | NA | TRBV28 | TRBD1 | CASSLARLRDRSYGYTF | TGTGCCAGCAGTTTAGCCCGTCTCCGGGACAGGAGCTATGGCTACACCTTC
TRBJ2-2 | NA | TRBV11-1 | TRBD2 | CASTPFGGRTVGELFF | TGTGCCAGCACCCCGTTCGGCGGGAGAACGGTCGGGGAGCTGTTTTTT
TRBJ1-2 | NA | TRBV5-1 | NA | CASSLTENYGYTF | TGCGCCAGCAGCTTAACAGAGAACTATGGCTACACCTTC
TRBJ2-7 | NA | TRBV27 | TRBD1 | CASSLPQGVPYEQYF | TGTGCCAGCAGTTTACCACAGGGGGTACCCTACGAGCAGTACTTC
TRBJ1-5 | few | TRBV5-1 | NA | CASSPGGAASNQPQHF | TGCGCCAGCAGCCCTGGTGGGGCGGCGAGCAATCAGCCCCAGCATTTT
TRBJ2-1 | NA | TRBV28 | TRBD1 | CASRIPGQGIDEQFF | TGTGCCAGCAGAATACCGGGACAGGGGATCGATGAGCAGTTCTTC
TRBJ2-5 | NA | TRBV4-1 | NA | CASSQGSGVETQYF | TGCGCCAGCAGCCAAGGGTCAGGGGTTGAGACCCAGTACTTC
TRBJ2-7 | NA | TRBV6-5 | NA | CASSYSGRYSYEQYF | TGTGCCAGCAGTTACTCGGGGCGATACTCCTACGAGCAGTACTTC
TRBJ2-4 | NA | TRBV24-1 | TRBD1 | CATSPLLLDRVKAKNIQYF | TGTGCCACCAGTCCCCTACTTTTGGACAGGGTCAAAGCCAAAAACATTCAGTACTTC
TRBJ2-3 | NA | TRBV19 | TRBD2 | CASREGASGITDTQYF | TGTGCCAGTAGAGAGGGGGCTAGCGGGATCACAGATACGCAGTATTTT
TRBJ1-3 | NA | TRBV30 | NA | CAWSVRRGFLSGNTIYF | TGTGCCTGGAGTGTACGTCGAGGTTTCCTCTCTGGAAACACCATATATTTT
TRBJ1-6 | NA | TRBV10-3 | TRBD1 | CAISGTAASPLHF | TGTGCCATCAGCGGGACAGCGGCCTCACCCCTCCACTTT
TRBJ2-2 | NA | TRBV28 | NA | CASRTWNTGELFF | TGTGCCAGCAGGACATGGAACACCGGGGAGCTGTTTTTT
TRBJ2-7 | NA | TRBV7-2 | TRBD2 | CASSPGLAGGYEQYF | TGTGCCAGCAGCCCCGGGCTAGCGGGGGGCTACGAGCAGTACTTC
TRBJ1-1 | NA | TRBV5-1 | NA | CASSLSGDTEAFF | TGCGCCAGCAGCCTATCAGGGGACACTGAAGCTTTCTTT
TRBJ2-7 | NA | TRBV4-1 | TRBD1 | CASSARDRAYEQYF | TGCGCCAGCAGCGCCCGGGACAGAGCCTACGAGCAGTACTTC
TRBJ1-4 | NA | TRBV6-6 | NA | CASSQQDSRNEKLFF | TGTGCCAGCAGTCAGCAGGACAGCCGTAATGAAAAACTGTTTTTT
TRBJ1-2 | NA | TRBV19 | NA | CASTRGNGYTF | TGTGCCAGTACTCGGGGAAATGGCTACACCTTC
TRBJ2-3 | once | TRBV11-3 | TRBD2 | CASSSRSGASTDTQYF | TGTGCCAGCAGTTCGAGGAGCGGGGCTAGCACAGATACGCAGTATTTT
TRBJ2-7 | NA | TRBV21-1 | NA | CASSKNPGISYEQYF | TGTGCCAGCAGCAAAAATCCAGGGATCTCCTACGAGCAGTACTTC
TRBJ2-7 | NA | TRBV28 | TRBD1 | CASSGAGTGRLHEQYF | TGTGCCAGCTCGGGGGCGGGGACAGGGAGACTCCACGAGCAGTACTTC
TRBJ2-1 | NA | TRBV4-1 | TRBD2 | CASSQELGVAGGEFF | TGCGCCAGCAGCCAAGAACTAGGGGTAGCGGGAGGTGAGTTCTTC
TRBJ1-1 | NA | TRBV6-5 | NA | CASPARDNMNTEAFF | TGTGCCAGCCCCGCCCGGGACAACATGAACACTGAAGCTTTCTTT